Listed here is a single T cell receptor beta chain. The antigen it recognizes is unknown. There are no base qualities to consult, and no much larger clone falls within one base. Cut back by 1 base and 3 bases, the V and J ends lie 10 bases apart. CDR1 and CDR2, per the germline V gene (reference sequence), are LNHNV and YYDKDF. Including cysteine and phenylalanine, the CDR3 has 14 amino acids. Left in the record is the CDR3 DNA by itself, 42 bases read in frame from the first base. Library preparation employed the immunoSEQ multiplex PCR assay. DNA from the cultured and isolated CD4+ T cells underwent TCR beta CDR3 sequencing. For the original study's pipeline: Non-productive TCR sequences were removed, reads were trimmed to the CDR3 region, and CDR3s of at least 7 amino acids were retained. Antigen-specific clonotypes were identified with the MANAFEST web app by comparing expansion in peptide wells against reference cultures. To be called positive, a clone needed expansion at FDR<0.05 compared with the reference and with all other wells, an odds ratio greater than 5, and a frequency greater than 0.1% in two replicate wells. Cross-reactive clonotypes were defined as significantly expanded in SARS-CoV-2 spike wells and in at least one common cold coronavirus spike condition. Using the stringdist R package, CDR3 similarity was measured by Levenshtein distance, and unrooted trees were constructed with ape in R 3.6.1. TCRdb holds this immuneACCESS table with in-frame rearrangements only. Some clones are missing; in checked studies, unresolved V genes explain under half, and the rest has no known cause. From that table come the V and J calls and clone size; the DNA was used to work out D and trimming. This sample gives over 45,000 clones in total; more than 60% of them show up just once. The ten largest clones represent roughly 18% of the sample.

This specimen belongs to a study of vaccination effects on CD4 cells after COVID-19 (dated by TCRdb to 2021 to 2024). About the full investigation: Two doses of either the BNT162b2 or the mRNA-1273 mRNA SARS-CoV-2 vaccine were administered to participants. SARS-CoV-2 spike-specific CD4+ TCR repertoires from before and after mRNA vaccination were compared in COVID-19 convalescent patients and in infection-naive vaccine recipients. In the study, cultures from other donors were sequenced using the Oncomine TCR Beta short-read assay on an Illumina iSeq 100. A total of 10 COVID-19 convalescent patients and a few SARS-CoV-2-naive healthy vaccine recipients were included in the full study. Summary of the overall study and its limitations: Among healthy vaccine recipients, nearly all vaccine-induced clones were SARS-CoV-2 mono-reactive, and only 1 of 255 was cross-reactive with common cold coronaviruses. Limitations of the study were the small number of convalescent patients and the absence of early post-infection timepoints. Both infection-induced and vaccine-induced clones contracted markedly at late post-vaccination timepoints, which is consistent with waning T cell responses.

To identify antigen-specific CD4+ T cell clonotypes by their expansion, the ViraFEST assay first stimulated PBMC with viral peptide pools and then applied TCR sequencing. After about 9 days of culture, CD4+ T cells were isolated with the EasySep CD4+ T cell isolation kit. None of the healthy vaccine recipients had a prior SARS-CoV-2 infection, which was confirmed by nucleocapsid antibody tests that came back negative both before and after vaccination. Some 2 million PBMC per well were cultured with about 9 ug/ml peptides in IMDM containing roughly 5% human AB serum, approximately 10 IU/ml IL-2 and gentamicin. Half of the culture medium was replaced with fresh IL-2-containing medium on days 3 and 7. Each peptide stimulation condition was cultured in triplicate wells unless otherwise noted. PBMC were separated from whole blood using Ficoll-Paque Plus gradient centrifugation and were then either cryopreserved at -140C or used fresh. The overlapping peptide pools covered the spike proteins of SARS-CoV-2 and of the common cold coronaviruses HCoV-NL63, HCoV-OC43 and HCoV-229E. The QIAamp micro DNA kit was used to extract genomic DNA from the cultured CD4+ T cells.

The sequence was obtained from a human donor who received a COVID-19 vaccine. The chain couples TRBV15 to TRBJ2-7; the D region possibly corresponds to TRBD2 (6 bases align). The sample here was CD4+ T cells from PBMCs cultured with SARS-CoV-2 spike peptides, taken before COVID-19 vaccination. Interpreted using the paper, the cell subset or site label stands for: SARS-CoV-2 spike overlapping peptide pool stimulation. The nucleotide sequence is TGTGCCACCAGCAGAGGGGGGGACCTCTACGAGCAGTACTTC. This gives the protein CATSRGGDLYEQYF.